This TCR beta chain was observed in a study of CD8 T cells in Susac syndrome. After extraction with the RNeasy kit, roughly 0.5 to 1 ug of the RNA was reverse transcribed using random hexamers. Via MiXCR, TCRdb re-called the immunoSEQ multiplex PCR reads, giving one row per CDR3 protein. The sample consists of roughly 190,000 distinct CDR3 sequences, about 95% of them appearing once. Germline V lookup: CDR1 GTSNPN, CDR2 SVGIG (reference sequence). V lost 0 bases to trimming and J lost 2 bases, with 8 bases between them. The CDR3 has 13 amino acids. This TCR was recovered from a human donor in good health. Sequenced sample: CD4+ T cells from PBMCs. This chain connects TRBV30 to TRBJ2-7; weak D call: TRBD1 (5 bases). Here the CDR3 reads CAWSVWGTYEQYF. DNA of the CDR3: TGTGCCTGGAGTGTTTGGGGCACCTACGAGCAGTACTTC.